One and the same sample provided the 23 T cell receptor beta chains below, sequenced in a study of CD4 T cells in relation to SARS-CoV-2 and coronaviruses. Sequenced by immunoSEQ multiplex PCR; TCRdb stores in-frame clones only, minus some. This sample yields roughly 36,000 clones, of which 70% to 90% are seen a single time; roughly 3% belongs to the top ten. The sequenced material came from memory CD4+ T cells from PBMCs. These receptors all stem from an adult with COVID-19.

V usage is TRBV3-1 (or the pseudogene TRBV3-2) and J usage is TRBJ1-6; 8 bases are shared with TRBD1. The germline CDR1 and CDR2 sequences are LGHDT and YNNKEL (reference sequence). The V gene end was trimmed by 0 bases and the J gene end by 7 bases; junction bases not matched to a gene: 11. The length of the CDR3 is 18 residues. The chain's CDR3 is CASSQDPDRGADNSPLHF. For the CDR3, the DNA is TGTGCCAGCAGCCAAGACCCCGACAGGGGAGCAGACAATTCACCCCTCCACTTT.

This chain uses TRBV4-3 with TRBJ2-1, with TRBD2 identical over 11 bases. The length of the CDR3 is 16 residues. Germline V CDR1 and CDR2: LGHNA, YSLEER. V lost 4 bases and J lost 3; bases outside the gene matches: 5. CDR3 nucleotides: TGCGCCAGCAGCCCGCGACTAGCGGGAAACTACAATGAGCAGTTCTTC. As protein: CASSPRLAGNYNEQFF.

The J gene is TRBJ2-3, the V gene TRBV28; D remains ambiguous. CDR1 and CDR2 from the germline V gene are MDHEN and SYDVKM. The CDR3 contains 13 residues. The V and J ends lost 10 bases and 4 bases respectively, with 15 bases between them. CDR3 amino acids: CATEPPRADTQYF. Written as DNA, the CDR3 is TGTGCCACCGAGCCCCCCCGGGCAGATACGCAGTATTTT.

The V and J genes are TRBV5-4 and TRBJ2-3; 10 bases match TRBD2. CDR1 is SGHNT, CDR2 YYREEE, per germline (reference sequence). The length of the CDR3 is 17 residues. The J segment lost 0 bases and the V segment lost 5 bases, leaving 9 bases of the junction unmatched. CDR3 bases: TGTGCCAGCAGAAAAACACTAGCGGGGACTAGCACAGATACGCAGTATTTT. Residues: CASRKTLAGTSTDTQYF.

This rearrangement joins TRBV4-3 to TRBJ2-7, with TRBD2 as a possible D gene (5 bases). The CDR3 loop spans 15 amino acids. Germline V CDR1 and CDR2: LGHNA, YSLEER. V lost 0 bases and J 6 bases, leaving 15 bases between the germline ends. The CDR3 nucleotides read TGCGCCAGCAGCCAAGAAAGAGCCCCGGCGGGCGAGCAGTACTTC. Protein product: CASSQERAPAGEQYF.

The V call is TRBV27, the J call TRBJ2-1, with 10 bases matching TRBD1. Germline V CDR1 and CDR2: MNHEY, SMNVEV (reference sequence). This CDR3 is built from 16 residues. Unmatched junction bases numbered 9, after V lost 2 bases and J lost 8 bases. The CDR3 loop reads CASSLRWDRGSDEQFF. CDR3 coding DNA: TGTGCCAGCAGTTTAAGATGGGACAGGGGATCGGATGAGCAGTTCTTC.

The V gene is TRBV6-5, the J gene TRBJ1-3, with 7 bases matching TRBD1. The CDR3 is 14 amino acids. The V gene end was trimmed by 6 bases and the J gene end by 4 bases; junction bases not matched to a gene: 6. Per the germline V gene, CDR1 is MNHEY and CDR2 is SVGAGI. The CDR3 nucleotides read TGTGCCAGCAGAATAAACAGGGGAGGAAACACCATATATTTT. It encodes CASRINRGGNTIYF.

This rearrangement joins TRBV18 to TRBJ2-7; 7 bases are a match to TRBD2. There are 15 residues in the CDR3. The germline CDR1 and CDR2 sequences are KGHSH and LQKENI. J lost 4 bases, V lost 0 bases, and 6 bases had no gene match. CDR3 residues: CASSPPSGFGYEQYF. As DNA, the CDR3 is TGTGCCAGCTCACCACCTAGCGGGTTTGGGTACGAGCAGTACTTC.

The chain couples TRBV10-3 to TRBJ2-1, with 7 nucleotides matching TRBD2. Germline loops: CDR1 ENHRY, CDR2 SYGVKD. There are 15 residues in the CDR3. Trimming at V came to 3 bases and at J to 2 bases, leaving 4 bases not matched to a gene. CDR3 sequence reads: CAISDPTSTYNEQFF. The CDR3 nucleotides are TGTGCCATCAGTGACCCGACTAGCACCTACAATGAGCAGTTCTTC.

Remarks on this clone: One end of the junction is discordant with germline, which a read error may explain. This chain connects TRBV29-1 to TRBJ2-1; D not certain. The CDR3 spans 13 residues. Germline-derived CDR1 and CDR2 are SQVTM and ANQGSEA. CDR3 amino acids: CSIETWQRNEQFF. The CDR3 DNA sequence: TGCAGCATTGAGACTTGGCAGAGGAATGAGCAGTTCTTC.

The chain has TRBV28 and TRBJ2-1; 7 positions agree with TRBD2. V shed 4 bases, J shed 7 bases, and the junction held 13 bases outside the gene matches. CDR1 and CDR2 from the germline V gene are MDHEN and SYDVKM. CDR3 length equals 16 residues. The DNA of the CDR3 is TGTGCCAGCAGTTGGGAGCGGGATCGGCCACCAAATGAGCAGTTCTTC. It is translated as CASSWERDRPPNEQFF.

The chain has TRBV14 and TRBJ2-6; D remains unclear. The CDR3 is made up of 15 amino acids. Trimming removed 5 bases at V and 4 bases at J, with 12 bases between. Germline assignment: CDR1 SGHDN and CDR2 FVKESK. The CDR3 reads CASSFHGAGANVLTF. The CDR3, as DNA: TGTGCCAGCAGCTTTCACGGTGCGGGGGCCAACGTCCTGACTTTC.

The J gene is TRBJ2-7, the V gene TRBV7-2, with D maybe TRBD2 (6 bases). This CDR3 has 14 amino acids. V dropped 2 bases and J dropped 2 bases, with 10 bases sitting between them. Germline V gene data show CDR1 as SGHTA and CDR2 as FQGNSA. CDR3 DNA: TGTGCCAGCAGCTTATCTCGGGAGACCTACGAGCAGTACTTC. Its translation is CASSLSRETYEQYF. The whole variable domain, remainder taken from reference TRBV7-2 and TRBJ2-7, is GAGVSQSPSNKVTEKGKDVELRCDPISGHTALYWYRQSLGQGLEFLIYFQGNSAPDKSGLPSDRFSAERTGGSVSTLTIQRTQQEDSAVYLCASSLSRETYEQYFGPGTRLTVT.

This clone was recorded only once. V usage is TRBV29-1 and J usage is TRBJ2-3; weak D call: TRBD2 (5 bases). The CDR3 is 13 residues long. In germline, CDR1 is SQVTM, CDR2 ANQGSEA. Trimming removed 0 bases at V and 7 bases at J, with 11 bases between. DNA for the CDR3: TGCAGCGTTGAAGATCTAGCAGCAAATACGCAGTATTTT. This gives the protein CSVEDLAANTQYF.

The CDR3 nucleotides are TGTGCCAGCAGCCAAGTTATCCGACAGGACCAGGATACGCAGTATTTT. This encodes CASSQVIRQDQDTQYF. The chain combines TRBV4-2 with TRBJ2-3; a weak D match, TRBD1 (6 bases). Trimming left V 1 base short and J 6 bases short, with 17 bases between. Germline V gene sequence: CDR1 LGHNA, CDR2 YNFKEQ. The CDR3 sequence is 16 residues long.

The chain employs TRBV25-1 and TRBJ1-6; D gene ambiguous. CDR1 MGHDK and CDR2 SYGVNS come from the germline V gene. Trimming pared 1 base from V and 10 bases from J, leaving 5 bases between. The CDR3 is 12 residues long. This CDR3 is CASSESKSPLHF. CDR3 coding DNA: TGTGCCAGCAGTGAATCTAAATCACCCCTCCACTTT.

The genes are TRBV6-5 and TRBJ2-7; 7 nucleotides agree with TRBD2. Germline trimming cut 5 bases from V and 6 bases from J; bases unmatched to any gene: 1. The CDR3 is 11 amino acids. Germline V gene data show CDR1 as MNHEY and CDR2 as SVGAGI. The DNA for the CDR3 is TGTGCCAGCAGTACGGGAGGCGAGCAGTACTTC. Translation: CASSTGGEQYF.

This clone showed up just a few times. The V call is TRBV9, the J call TRBJ2-1; D not resolved. The CDR3 runs to 15 residues. The V gene's germline CDR1 is SGDLS and CDR2 YYNGEE. Trimming removed 2 bases at V and 0 bases at J, with 9 bases between. The CDR3 reads CASSVTPGSYNEQFF. In nucleotides, the CDR3 is TGTGCCAGCAGCGTTACTCCAGGCTCCTACAATGAGCAGTTCTTC.

This clone occurred once. The chain employs TRBV3-1 (or the pseudogene TRBV3-2) and TRBJ2-1; no definite D call. Germline assignment: CDR1 LGHDT and CDR2 YNNKEL (reference sequence). The CDR3 contains 11 residues. Trimming took off 7 bases at V and 5 bases at J, with 6 bases between the two ends. The CDR3 DNA is TGTGCCAGCACACAAGACAATGAGCAGTTCTTC. This translates into CASTQDNEQFF.

The rearrangement uses TRBV20-1 and TRBJ2-7; weak D call: TRBD1 (5 bases). V was pared by 2 bases and J by 7 bases, with 9 bases between. Germline-derived CDR1 and CDR2 are DFQATT and SNEGSKA (reference sequence). CDR3 length: 11 amino acids. The CDR3 bases are TGCAGTGCTAGACCTGACAGTGAGCAGTACTTC. This gives the protein CSARPDSEQYF.

The chain combines TRBV5-4 with TRBJ2-3, with 7 bases aligning to TRBD1. Trimming at V came to 4 bases and at J to 2 bases, leaving 4 bases not matched to a gene. The CDR3 extends over 14 amino acids. Looked up from germline, CDR1 is SGHNT and CDR2 is YYREEE (reference sequence). In DNA form, the CDR3 reads TGTGCCAGCAGCCGACAGGGAGACACAGATACGCAGTATTTT. It translates to CASSRQGDTDTQYF.

The chain couples TRBV6-6 to TRBJ2-2; no reliable D call. Germline CDR1 and CDR2: MNHNY and SVGAGI (reference sequence). Trimming pared 2 bases from V and 2 bases from J, leaving 9 bases between. The CDR3 covers 15 residues. The CDR3 DNA follows: TGTGCCAGCAGTTACCCCCAGACCAACACCGGGGAGCTGTTTTTT. Translation gives CASSYPQTNTGELFF.

The V call is TRBV19, the J call TRBJ2-3; 9 bases align to TRBD2. This CDR3 contains 14 residues. In germline, CDR1 is LNHDA, CDR2 SQIVND (reference sequence). V lost 5 bases and J lost 4; bases outside the gene matches: 4. The chain's CDR3 is CASSPGTSPDTQYF. The CDR3 DNA is TGTGCCAGTAGTCCCGGGACTAGCCCAGATACGCAGTATTTT.